This TCR beta chain emerged from a study of cytomegalovirus exposure and HLA in healthy donors (dated by TCRdb to about 2017). Context from the whole study: The 700 or so repertoires of the first cohort and the 120 validation repertoires were produced on the same platform, according to a later analysis. The study aimed to test whether signatures of past pathogen exposure could be identified by cataloging public T cell receptors. In addition to the first cohort of about 650 subjects, a separate validation cohort of some 120 different subjects was used. High-throughput TCR immunosequencing, statistical association of individual TCRs with disease status, and machine learning were combined to predict cytomegalovirus infection status. Results the study describes overall, beyond this receptor: The study gave a list of under 200 TCR beta chains associated with cytomegalovirus. A later analysis had no HLA typing for the validation cohort, so co-occurrence there was scored across all 120 or so repertoires. According to the authors, the approach could potentially be generalized to other disease states and immunological phenotypes. Across donors, most TCR sequences were observed very rarely, whereas some public TCRs were present in many individuals. Subsequent analysis determined that TCRs grouped into clusters in the first cohort also showed a tendency toward co-occurrence across the 120 or so validation repertoires, and 85% to 95% of cluster scores exceeded 0. In both the original and validation cohorts, the classifier was reported to diagnose cytomegalovirus status with high specificity and sensitivity. A few of the identified cytomegalovirus-associated TCR beta chains were confirmed in vitro to be specific for cytomegalovirus antigens.

The donors belonged to the validation cohort of about 130 subjects, which was separate from the roughly 700-subject first cohort. V is pruned by 8 bases and J by 3 bases, leaving 6 bases of the junction without a gene match. According to the germline V gene, CDR1 reads MNHNS and CDR2 reads SASEGT. The CDR3 covers 14 residues, taking in both the cysteine and the phenylalanine. Kept here is only the CDR3 DNA, which spans 42 bases and is read in frame from base 1. Libraries were built with the immunoSEQ multiplex PCR assay. The original methods were these. To diagnose cytomegalovirus status from the catalog of TCR beta chain sequences, a statistical classification framework was built. As stored in TCRdb, this immuneACCESS dataset retains in-frame rearrangements with V and J assigned. A fraction of the clones does not appear; measured against another copy, unresolved V genes explain less than half of the discrepancy, and the remainder lacks a known reason. That table supplies the V and J calls and clone size; D and trimming were determined from the DNA. For this sample there are some 170,000 clones; 86% appear just once. About 2.3% of the sample comes from the top ten.

This clone was found once. Its antigen remains undetermined. Base quality data are lacking; no much larger clone is found one base away. This chain is built from TRBV6-1 and TRBJ1-4, and 7 bases in between align with TRBD1. The clonotype comes from a woman aged 18 to 35 in good health and CMV-seronegative. Material for sequencing was PBMCs. Here the CDR3 is given as CASEEGGPNEKLFF. The DNA reads as follows: TGTGCCAGCGAGGAAGGGGGCCCTAATGAAAAACTGTTTTTT.